A single sample is the source of the 17 T cell receptor beta chains below, sequenced in a study of blood T cells in healthy people across ages. The authors ran a second PCR of roughly 6 to 11 cycles using a sample-barcoded 5' primer and a J-beta primer mix. TCRdb called the 5' RACE reads again in MiXCR, with one record for every CDR3 protein. The sample contains approximately 820,000 distinct CDR3 sequences, around two fifths of which appear only once. Sequencing was done on a sample of blood. These receptors all stem from a man aged 55-75 years in good health.

This clonotype was seen a few times. The chain uses TRBV11-3 and TRBJ2-1, with D perhaps TRBD2 (6 bases). The length of the CDR3 is 12 residues. V lost 3 bases and J lost 10, with 10 bases in between. Germline CDR1 SGHNT, CDR2 YENEEA. CDR3 in amino acids: CASSLRGWEQFF. CDR3 nucleotides: TGTGCCAGCAGCTTGCGGGGATGGGAGCAGTTCTTC. Drawing the rest from reference TRBV11-3 and TRBJ2-1, the complete variable domain is EAGVVQSPRYKIIEKKQPVAFWCNPISGHNTLYWYLQNLGQGPELLIRYENEEAVDDSQLPKDRFSAERLKGVDSTLKIQPAELGDSAVYLCASSLRGWEQFFGPGTRLTVL.

The chain has TRBV21-1 and TRBJ1-2; the listed D gene, TRBD1, was not tested against the DNA. TRBV21-1 is flagged as a pseudogene. This CDR3 contains 19 residues. The CDR3: CASSDGVDRRVRTMRGYTF. In DNA form, the CDR3 reads TGTGCCAGCAGCGATGGGGTAGACAGGAGAGTAAGAACTATGAGGGGCTACACCTTC.

This clonotype has more than one count but fewer than ten. This chain uses TRBV5-5 with TRBJ2-7; D may be TRBD2 (6 bases). The assigned J gene may be wrong: the sequence end matches TRBJ2-5 better. The CDR3 length is 13 residues. Germline assignment: CDR1 SGHKS and CDR2 YYEKEE (reference sequence). The CDR3: CASSSPGGETQYF. The CDR3 DNA reads as TGTGCCTCTTCCTCCCCCGGGGGAGAGACCCAGTACTTC.

This clonotype occurred a few times. The CDR3 DNA sequence: TGTGCCAGCAGGACATCAGGGTACAGCACAGATACGCAGTATTTT. This codes for CASRTSGYSTDTQYF. This sequence joins TRBV27 and TRBJ2-3, with D perhaps TRBD1 (5 bases). CDR1 is MNHEY, CDR2 SMNVEV, per germline (reference sequence). The CDR3 spans 15 residues. V lost 6 bases, J lost 0 bases, and 13 bases lay in between.

This clonotype was detected only a few times. The chain joins TRBV7-2 to TRBJ2-5; the D gene is possibly TRBD2 (5 bases). V lost 5 bases to trimming and J lost 1 base, with 17 bases between them. Germline V gene data show CDR1 as SGHTA and CDR2 as FQGNSA. This CDR3 contains 16 residues. CDR3 sequence: CASSPLGVRGQETQYF. The CDR3 coding sequence is TGTGCCAGCAGCCCGTTGGGCGTCCGGGGCCAAGAGACCCAGTACTTC.

This sequence joins TRBV6-5 and TRBJ1-2; possible D gene TRBD1, 5 bases. The ends were cut back, 2 bases at V and 4 bases at J, with 14 bases in the middle. Germline assignment: CDR1 MNHEY and CDR2 SVGAGI. This CDR3 contains 15 residues. DNA of the CDR3: TGTGCCAGCAGTTACCGGACACACAACTCCTATGGCTACACCTTC. Protein sequence: CASSYRTHNSYGYTF.

This clonotype was seen a single time. The chain has TRBV6-5 and TRBJ1-2; D is possibly TRBD1 (6 bases). The CDR3 extends over 13 amino acids. The V end was cut by 6 bases, the J end by 3 bases, with 11 bases between. The germline gives CDR1 MNHEY, CDR2 SVGAGI. CDR3 sequence reads: CASRRDTYYGYTF. CDR3 DNA: TGTGCCAGCAGAAGGGACACCTACTATGGCTACACCTTC.

A note on this clonotype: One end of the junction fails to match germline, which may point to a read error. The chain links TRBV4-1 to TRBJ2-3; the match to TRBD2 covers 9 bases. CDR1 is MGHRA and CDR2 is YSYEKL in the germline V gene. This CDR3 has 17 amino acids. The CDR3: CASSHAGLAKVSDAQYF. The CDR3 bases are TGCGCCAGCAGCCATGCCGGACTAGCGAAGGTCTCAGATGCGCAGTATTTT.

The CDR3 nucleotides read TGTGCCAGCAGACGGGACCAAGAGACCCAGTACTTC. It yields the protein CASRRDQETQYF. This chain links TRBV7-2 with TRBJ2-5; D gene uncertain. Germline loops: CDR1 SGHTA, CDR2 FQGNSA. V was trimmed by 6 bases and J by 0 bases, leaving 5 bases between them. The CDR3 is 12 residues long.

This sequence joins TRBV9 and TRBJ1-1; no clear D gene. Trimming cost V 2 bases and J 4 bases, with 9 bases left between them. The CDR3 length is 13 residues. Germline V lookup: CDR1 SGDLS, CDR2 YYNGEE. The CDR3: CASSVTGVTEAFF. The CDR3, as DNA: TGTGCCAGCAGCGTCACCGGGGTCACTGAAGCTTTCTTT.

The chain has TRBV12-3 or TRBV12-4 and TRBJ1-2; tentative D call: TRBD1 (6 bases). The V end lost 5 bases, the J end lost 4 bases, and 17 bases lay between the germline ends. The CDR3 length is 15 residues. The CDR3 is CASSGRGLSTYGYTF. In DNA form, the CDR3 reads TGTGCCAGCAGTGGCCGGGGGCTATCTACCTATGGCTACACCTTC.

This clonotype showed up just a few times. The V and J genes are TRBV6-5 and TRBJ2-5, with 9 bases identical to TRBD1. CDR3 length: 17 amino acids. Trimming cost V 4 bases and J 1 base; bases outside gene matches: 10. Germline-derived CDR1 and CDR2 are MNHEY and SVGAGI. The CDR3 nucleotides are TGTGCCAGCAGTTCCCCGGAGATGACAGGGGGCCAAGAGACCCAGTACTTC. It translates to CASSSPEMTGGQETQYF.

This clonotype came up a few times. The J gene is TRBJ2-4, the V gene TRBV6-6, with 7 bases aligning to TRBD1. The CDR3 has 16 amino acids. Germline V lookup: CDR1 MNHNY, CDR2 SVGAGI (reference sequence). With V trimmed by 2 bases and J by 2 bases, 6 bases remained unmatched. CDR3 region: CASSYRTGDTKNIQYF. CDR3 sequence (DNA): TGTGCCAGCAGTTACCGGACAGGTGATACCAAAAACATTCAGTACTTC.

In nucleotides, the CDR3 is TGCGCCAGCAGCCAAGAGGGCAGCCCCAGGGGCTACACCTTC. Protein sequence: CASSQEGSPRGYTF. The chain couples TRBV4-1 to TRBJ1-2, with D hard to call. V lost 0 bases, J lost 8 bases, and 13 bases lay in between. The germline V gene encodes CDR1 MGHRA and CDR2 YSYEKL. CDR3 size: 14 residues.

The chain's CDR3 is CASSWGGATYNEQFF. The CDR3 region has the DNA TGTGCCAGTAGTTGGGGGGGGGCTACCTACAATGAGCAGTTCTTC. The V gene is TRBV19, the J gene TRBJ2-1; a weak D match, TRBD2 (7 bases). Germline CDR1 is LNHDA and CDR2 is SQIVND (reference sequence). This CDR3 has 15 residues. V was clipped by 5 bases and J by 2 bases, with 13 bases between them.

This chain joins TRBV9 and TRBJ1-1; D is unresolved. The CDR3 has 14 residues. Germline CDR1 is SGDLS and CDR2 is YYNGEE. The germline V and J ends were trimmed by 2 bases and 7 bases, with 15 bases remaining between them. The CDR3 sequence is CASSVVTTVGEAFF. CDR3 nucleotides: TGTGCCAGCAGCGTGGTGACAACTGTAGGTGAAGCTTTCTTT.

This clonotype was observed many times. The V gene is TRBV7-2, the J gene TRBJ2-5, with a tentative D call TRBD2 (6 bases). The germline V gene has CDR1 SGHTA and CDR2 FQGNSA. The CDR3 consists of 13 residues. V dropped 8 bases and J dropped 2 bases, with 12 bases sitting between them. The DNA of the CDR3 is TGTGCCAGCTCACCGGGGGTACAAGAGACCCAGTACTTC. Residues: CASSPGVQETQYF.